What follows are 13 T cell receptor beta chains derived from one specimen sequenced in a study of OX40 agonist ivuxolimab in advanced cancers. Libraries were made using the immunoSEQ multiplex PCR assay. Not all clones reach the TCRdb copy of this immuneACCESS table, which keeps in-frame sequences only. Checked studies attribute under half of the gap to unresolved V genes and leave the rest unexplained. The sample profile shows 85,000 to 90,000 clones; approximately 89% of them were found once. The ten top clones hold 0.2% to 0.25% of the sample. Sequences were derived from CD4+ or CD8+ T cells sorted from blood, sampled in a trial of the OX40 agonist ivuxolimab. Source of these receptors: an adult with an advanced solid tumor such as melanoma, head and neck, liver or kidney cancer.

This clone has just one count. The chain recombines TRBV5-1 with TRBJ2-7, with 7 positions matching TRBD1. Germline loops: CDR1 SGHRS, CDR2 YFSETQ. CDR3 length: 14 residues. V was pared by 1 base and J by 8 bases, with 9 bases of the junction left unmatched. The CDR3 nucleotides are TGCGCCAGCAGCTTGACACCAAACAGGGGTAAGCAGTACGTC. This encodes CASSLTPNRGKQYV.

CDR3 loop: CASSLAPGGAGLDIQYF. CDR3 sequence (DNA): TGTGCCAGCAGCTTAGCGCCAGGGGGCGCGGGGTTAGACATTCAGTACTTC. The rearrangement links TRBV7-2 to TRBJ2-4; 8 bases fit TRBD1. The V gene end was trimmed by 0 bases and the J gene end by 8 bases; junction bases not matched to a gene: 12. CDR1 and CDR2 (germline): SGHTA, FQGNSA. There are 17 residues in the CDR3.

The rearrangement uses TRBV4-1 and TRBJ2-7; 7 bases match TRBD1. This CDR3 comprises 15 residues. The germline gives CDR1 MGHRA, CDR2 YSYEKL. V shed 1 base, J shed 5 bases, and the junction held 8 bases outside the gene matches. The CDR3 sequence is CASSQGKGALNEQYV. The CDR3 bases are TGCGCCAGCAGCCAAGGTAAGGGGGCGCTTAACGAGCAGTACGTC.

The rearrangement links TRBV7-9 to TRBJ1-1, with D perhaps matching TRBD1 (5 bases). This CDR3 comprises 14 residues. The ends were cut back, 4 bases at V and 1 base at J, with 10 bases in the middle. Per germline, CDR1 SEHNR and CDR2 FQNEAQ (reference sequence). The CDR3 bases are TGTGCCAGCAGCTCGGGACGGGCGAACACTGAAGCTTTCTTT. This translates into CASSSGRANTEAFF.

The J gene is TRBJ2-1, the V gene TRBV7-2; D perhaps matches TRBD2 (6 bases). The CDR3 extends over 14 amino acids. The V gene lost 3 bases and the J gene lost 10 bases, with 16 bases spanning the gap. Looked up from germline, CDR1 is SGHTA and CDR2 is FQGNSA. The CDR3 DNA reads as TGTGCCAGCAGCTTTAGCGGAGGGCGCGGGGAGCAGTTCTTC. This codes for CASSFSGGRGEQFF.

The CDR3 region is CASSPPTGVEYEQYF. The CDR3 coding sequence is TGTGCCAGCAGCCCACCAACAGGGGTTGAATACGAGCAGTACTTC. V usage is TRBV28 and J usage is TRBJ2-7; 7 positions agree with TRBD1. This CDR3 is 15 amino acids long. The junction had 12 bases not matched to a gene; V was cut back by 6 bases and J by 4 bases. Germline V lookup: CDR1 MDHEN, CDR2 SYDVKM.

The chain carries TRBV7-2 and TRBJ1-2; D perhaps matches TRBD1 (6 bases). CDR1 SGHTA and CDR2 FQGNSA come from the germline V gene. Deletions cut 3 bases from V and 8 bases from J, with 10 bases between. The CDR3 runs 12 residues. CDR3 loop: CASSFTGRGYTF. The CDR3 coding sequence is TGTGCCAGCAGCTTCACAGGGCGAGGCTACACCTTC. Drawing the rest from reference TRBV7-2 and TRBJ1-2, the complete variable domain is GAGVSQSPSNKVTEKGKDVELRCDPISGHTALYWYRQSLGQGLEFLIYFQGNSAPDKSGLPSDRFSAERTGGSVSTLTIQRTQQEDSAVYLCASSFTGRGYTFGSGTRLTVV.

Details on this clone: Germline and junction disagree at one end, which may indicate a read error. The chain couples TRBV7-7 to TRBJ2-5; D is ambiguous. Germline CDR1 is SSHAT and CDR2 is FNYEAQ (reference sequence). The CDR3 totals 12 residues. CDR3 bases: TGTGCTAGCAGCTTGGTGGGGGAGACCCAGTACTTC. It codes for CASSLVGETQYF. Supplemented by reference TRBV7-7 and TRBJ2-5, the full variable domain reads GAGVSQSPRYKVTKRGQDVTLRCDPISSHATLYWYQQALGQGPEFLTYFNYEAQPDKSGLPSDRFSAERPEGSISTLTIQRTEQRDSAMYRCASSLVGETQYFGPGTRLLVL.

J is TRBJ2-1 and V is TRBV18; D is ambiguous. CDR1 KGHSH and CDR2 LQKENI come from the germline V gene. The length of the CDR3 is 14 residues. V shed 3 bases and J shed 3 bases, with 9 bases lying between them. This chain's CDR3 is CASSPAALYNEQFF. CDR3 DNA sequence: TGTGCCAGCTCACCTGCGGCGCTCTACAATGAGCAGTTCTTC.

V is TRBV11-3 and J is TRBJ2-1; 13 nucleotides align to TRBD2. CDR1 and CDR2 from the germline V gene are SGHNT and YENEEA. V gave up 4 bases and J gave up 8 bases; unmatched junction bases: 5. There are 15 residues in the CDR3. CDR3 DNA sequence: TGTGCCAGCAGCTCAGGACTAGCGGGGGAGGATGAGCAGTTCTTC. As protein: CASSSGLAGEDEQFF.

Concerning this clone itself: The sample contains more than one DNA sequence encoding this CDR3. CDR3 bases: TGCGCCAGCAGCTTAACAGGGGTTTCGAACCAGCCCCAGCATTTT. This translates into CASSLTGVSNQPQHF. The chain employs TRBV5-1 and TRBJ1-5, with 7 bases identical to TRBD1. The CDR3 contains 15 residues. The germline gives CDR1 SGHRS, CDR2 YFSETQ. After removal of 2 bases from V and 7 bases from J, the junction contained 9 bases not matched to a gene.

The J gene is TRBJ2-7, the V gene TRBV6-6, with D unresolved. The germline V gene has CDR1 MNHNY and CDR2 SVGAGI (reference sequence). Trimming took off 1 base at V and 0 bases at J, with 7 bases between the two ends. The CDR3 runs to 14 residues. The CDR3 reads CASSYFGSSYEQYF. In DNA form, the CDR3 reads TGTGCCAGCAGTTACTTCGGCAGCTCCTACGAGCAGTACTTC.

This rearrangement joins TRBV28 to TRBJ2-1; 13 nucleotides line up with TRBD2. In germline, CDR1 is MDHEN, CDR2 SYDVKM. V was pared by 5 bases and J by 5 bases, with 3 bases of the junction left unmatched. The CDR3 covers 15 residues. As DNA, the CDR3 is TGTGCCAGCAGTCGGGGACTAGCGGGAAACAATGAGCAGTTCTTC. It translates to CASSRGLAGNNEQFF. Full variable domain (missing parts from reference TRBV28 and TRBJ2-1): DVKVTQSSRYLVKRTGEKVFLECVQDMDHENMFWYRQDPGLGLRLIYFSYDVKMKEKGDIPEGYSVSREKKERFSLILESASTNQTSMYLCASSRGLAGNNEQFFGPGTRLTVL.